This TCR beta chain appears in the sequencing data of a study of shared clonotypes between healthy human individuals. General study points: Investigators collected only blood, and repertoires in tissues likely differ.

Germline V gene data show CDR1 as SNHLY and CDR2 as FYNNEI. Trimming removed 4 bases from V and 2 bases from J, with 9 bases in between. The CDR3 loop spans 14 amino acids. It was at deep level that the assay was run. It was 150 to 200 ng DNA, 28,000 or so T cell genomes, that sorted-subset replicate PCRs used. Produced via immunoSEQ multiplex PCR; TCRdb's table is partial and in-frame only. This table holds about 2.3 million clones, 80% to 95% found once. In regard to this clone: Antigen unknown.

Sample: naive CD4+ T cells from PBMCs. The sample's subset: CD45RA+ positively selected. The genes are TRBV2 and TRBJ1-5, with a tentative D call TRBD1 (5 bases). The TCR sequence derives from a man younger than 30 in good health. Some clones in this sample may be carry-over from other donors' samples. The CDR3 sequence is CASSGQSGNQPQHF. The CDR3 nucleotides are TGTGCCAGCAGTGGACAGTCTGGCAATCAGCCCCAGCATTTT.